These T cell receptor beta chains were read from a single sample in a study of T-cell memory formation after mild COVID-19. In TCRdb, the 5' RACE reads were re-called with MiXCR into one record per CDR3 protein. The sample includes approximately 580,000 distinct CDR3 sequences, approximately 20% of them seen just once. Sequenced: PBMCs or a T cell subset sorted from them (not recorded which). Receptor source: an adult woman who had mild COVID-19 (a few samples of this study predate the infection). Cell type and time point are not known. The CDR3 runs from the conserved cysteine through the conserved F or W. A D gene is named only where the DNA matches it firmly. Clone size is shown for a subset of rows, as once, few, many or a class of expanded clone.

clone size,J gene,D gene,V gene,CDR3 protein,CDR3 DNA
few,TRBJ2-7,-,TRBV6-5,CASTTGGVLYEQYF,TGTGCCAGCACCACAGGCGGCGTACTCTACGAGCAGTACTTC
-,TRBJ2-7,TRBD2,TRBV6-5,CASSYTLAPFRYEQYF,TGTGCCAGCAGTTATACACTAGCGCCTTTTCGCTACGAGCAGTACTTC
many,TRBJ2-2,-,TRBV5-1,CASTGESGTGELFF,TGCGCCAGTACGGGGGAGTCCGGCACCGGGGAGCTGTTTTTT
-,TRBJ1-4,TRBD1,TRBV3-1,CASSQRGGEEKLFF,TGTGCCAGCAGCCAAAGAGGGGGCGAGGAAAAACTGTTTTTT
few,TRBJ1-5,-,TRBV20-1,CSAGRGTNQPQHF,TGCAGTGCTGGACGCGGGACAAATCAGCCCCAGCATTTT
few,TRBJ2-1,TRBD1,TRBV5-1,CASSLPRGQGDEQFF,TGCGCCAGCAGCTTGCCCAGGGGGCAGGGGGATGAGCAGTTCTTC
-,TRBJ2-3,-,TRBV7-9,CASSLGGRSTDTQYF,TGTGCCAGCAGCTTAGGAGGCAGGAGCACAGATACGCAGTATTTT
-,TRBJ2-1,TRBD2,TRBV27,CASSPLAGGLGSEQFF,TGTGCCAGCAGCCCCCTAGCGGGGGGGCTCGGTTCCGAGCAGTTCTTC
-,TRBJ2-7,-,TRBV6-5,CASSKQRGGYEQYF,TGTGCCAGCAGTAAACAAAGGGGGGGCTACGAGCAGTACTTC
-,TRBJ1-1,-,TRBV14,CASSWVSGAEAFF,TGTGCCAGCAGCTGGGTCTCGGGGGCTGAAGCTTTCTTT
-,TRBJ2-7,-,TRBV15,CATSRDLGYEQYF,TGTGCCACCAGCAGAGATCTTGGCTACGAGCAGTACTTC
-,TRBJ2-1,TRBD2,TRBV7-2,CASSKGGLAGVNEQFF,TGTGCCAGCAGCAAAGGGGGACTAGCGGGAGTCAATGAGCAGTTCTTC
-,TRBJ1-4,-,TRBV11-2,CASSLISGILRTNEKLFF,TGTGCCAGCAGCTTAATCTCGGGGATCCTGAGAACTAATGAAAAACTGTTTTTT
few,TRBJ2-5,TRBD2,TRBV5-1,CASSSSAWGGETQYF,TGCGCCAGCAGCTCCAGCGCCTGGGGGGGAGAGACCCAGTACTTC
-,TRBJ1-1,-,TRBV18,CASSPRQDNTEAFF,TGTGCCAGCTCACCACGACAGGATAACACTGAAGCTTTCTTT
-,TRBJ2-7,TRBD2,TRBV7-6,CASSPSDGASGTTVEQYF,TGTGCCAGCAGCCCATCAGACGGGGCTAGCGGAACGACTGTGGAGCAGTACTTC
-,TRBJ1-2,-,TRBV4-2,CASSQVKLEGGYTF,TGTGCCAGCAGCCAAGTGAAACTGGAGGGTGGCTACACCTTC
-,TRBJ2-3,TRBD2,TRBV5-1,CASSPAGSGSTDTQYF,TGCGCCAGCAGCCCGGCTGGTAGCGGGAGCACAGATACGCAGTATTTT
once,TRBJ1-1,TRBD1,TRBV5-1,CASSEKDRAKTEAFF,TGCGCCAGCAGCGAAAAGGACAGGGCCAAGACTGAAGCTTTCTTT
many,TRBJ2-3,-,TRBV4-1,CASSRVVGDTQYF,TGCGCCAGCAGCCGAGTGGTGGGAGATACGCAGTATTTT
few,TRBJ2-1,TRBD2,TRBV20-1,CSARDLAAGETQFF,TGCAGTGCTAGAGATCTGGCAGCGGGAGAAACGCAGTTCTTC
-,TRBJ2-3,TRBD2,TRBV4-2,CASSQDLAGTDTQYF,TGTGCCAGCAGCCAAGACCTAGCGGGCACAGATACGCAGTATTTT
-,TRBJ2-1,-,TRBV9,CASSPLGNNEQFF,TGTGCCAGCAGCCCCCTGGGGAACAATGAGCAGTTCTTC